This TCR beta chain comes out of a study of human T cells and chemical hapten exposure. About the research overall: The patch tests put 0.01% DPC on the skin of the upper back and were read 6 days later.

Study-wide findings and caveats: Positive correlation was observed between PT1 expanded TCR counts and patch test score.

In the case of this clonotype: Its specificity is unknown.

The library attached unique molecular identifiers to individual cDNA molecules. MiXCR was run by TCRdb on the RACE reads, yielding one entry per CDR3 protein. The table shows a few hundred thousand distinct CDR3 sequences, with more than 5% occurring only once. Time point denoted: patch test 2, 6 weeks after DPC sensitization. Treatment reported: therapeutic diphenylcyclopropenone sensitization with weekly scalp DPC. Blood sampling preceded each patch test application. Germline-derived CDR1 and CDR2 are SGHRS and YFSETQ. V lost 1 base to trimming and J lost 4 bases, with 9 bases between them. The CDR3 runs 14 residues.

The J gene is TRBJ2-1, the V gene TRBV5-1; TRBD1 might be the D (5 bases). This TCR came from a young woman with alopecia areata. Some clones in this sample may be carry-over from other donors' samples. The sequencing used whole blood, collected in connection with sensitization to the hapten diphenylcyclopropenone (DPC). CDR3 DNA sequence: TGCGCCAGCAGCTTGCAACAGGCATACAATGAGCAGTTCTTC. It yields the protein CASSLQQAYNEQFF.